The TCR beta chain described here comes from a study of response to subunit inactivated influenza vaccine. Overall study findings and caveats: Authors suggested seasonal influenza vaccinations each recruit few new T cells.

This clonotype appeared a few times. No antigen is known for it. TCRdb fed the RT-PCR reads into MiXCR, producing one record per CDR3 protein. The sample includes just over 300,000 distinct CDR3 sequences, 20% to 25% seen only once; the top ten take approximately 10%. The sequenced sample was PBMCs from blood, obtained about 20 months after vaccination. The TCR sequence derives from a man aged 50 to 69 who received an inactivated influenza vaccine.

DNA for the CDR3: TGTGCCATCAAGAACGTTAGGGGCCAAGAGACCCAGTACTTC. The encoded protein is CAIKNVRGQETQYF. This chain joins TRBV10-3 and TRBJ2-5; perhaps TRBD1 as D (5 bases). Looked up from germline, CDR1 is ENHRY and CDR2 is SYGVKD. The CDR3 totals 14 residues. Trimming shortened V by 7 bases and J by 1 base, and 13 bases separated the two germline ends.